This T cell receptor (beta chain) emerged from a study of sequential checkpoint blockade in melanoma (dated by TCRdb to about 2019). For the wider study: Patients were assigned by 1:1 randomization to either first-line nivolumab followed by ipilimumab (arm A) or ipilimumab followed by nivolumab (arm B). Maintenance nivolumab came after both trial sequences.

This specimen's treatment or condition label, per the study, means: randomized to nivolumab then ipilimumab (arm A) or the reverse (arm B). None of the trial patients had been given prior DNA-damaging chemotherapy. A FACS Aria II flow cytometer was used to sort live CD3+CD8+ cells that were negative for CD19 and CD56 from thawed PBMCs. The samples were obtained from melanoma patients enrolled in CheckMate 064, an open-label, randomized phase II trial testing sequential checkpoint blockade. Peripheral blood mononuclear cells were collected by leukapheresis, purified with Ficoll-Paque, and frozen in human serum with about 10% DMSO. Purity of sorted blood CD3+CD8+ cells was verified at >95% immediately after sorting, followed by DNA extraction. TCRbeta CDR3 regions were immunosequenced from genomic DNA with the immunoSEQ Assay. Before high-throughput sequencing, the genomic DNA was amplified using bias-controlled multiplex PCR. On the study's bioinformatics: To quantify the absolute abundance of each unique TCRbeta CDR3 region, the sequences were collapsed and filtered. Clonality was defined as 1 minus Pielou's evenness and was calculated using productive rearrangements only. Clones with significantly greater frequencies in on-treatment versus baseline samples were identified using a previously published method. TCRdb mirrors the immuneACCESS table, restricted to in-frame sequences. Some clones are absent from its copies; in checked studies, under half trace to an unresolved V gene, and the reason for the others is unknown. V and J calls plus clone size are reproduced from that table; the DNA served to infer D and trimming. Here the sample has some 17,000 clones; around 70% occur a single time. 34% of the sample comes from the top ten.

Only a few counts were recorded for this clone. Its recognized antigen is unknown. No clone much larger than this one lies a single base away; base qualities are absent. Compared with germline, V lacks 6 bases and J lacks 2 bases; bases without a gene match: 9. The germline V gene (reference sequence) supplies CDR1 LNHDA and CDR2 SQIVND. From the cysteine up to the phenylalanine, the CDR3 has a length of 15 residues. The kept DNA is CDR3 alone, 45 bases in frame from the first base. Overall study outcomes, separate from this receptor: Validation of the response-prediction model combining TCR metrics and mutation burden is needed in larger, independent patient cohorts.

This TCR derives from a human donor with melanoma. Recombination joined TRBV19 with TRBJ1-1, with 7 middle bases fitting TRBD1. This material consisted of CD8+ T cells sorted from blood (inferred from file names), taken from a patient given nivolumab and ipilimumab in sequence. The CDR3 region has the sequence CASSGTAATNTEAFF. The nucleotide sequence is given as TGTGCCAGTAGCGGGACAGCGGCTACTAACACTGAAGCTTTCTTT.